This T cell receptor beta chain originates from a study of T-cell reconstitution after alpha-beta-depleted transplantation in children. For TCRbeta, the library was prepared with unique molecular identifiers. TCRdb fed the PCR reads into MiXCR, producing one record per CDR3 protein. The data contain around 480,000 distinct CDR3 sequences, approximately 29% of them singletons. The CDR3 length is 14 residues. Trimming removed 1 base from V and 0 bases from J, with 6 bases in between. CDR1 LGHNA and CDR2 YSLEER come from the germline V gene. The chain carries TRBV4-3 and TRBJ1-2, with D maybe TRBD1 (6 bases). This TCR was sampled from a human donor who donated a stem cell graft to a child with aplastic anemia. Specimen: PBMCs from the stem cell graft donor, collected from the stem cell graft. CDR3 sequence: CASSQAGANYGYTF. CDR3 coding DNA: TGCGCCAGCAGCCAAGCAGGGGCTAACTATGGCTACACCTTC.